The 9 T cell receptor beta chains below were found in one sample sequenced in a study of cytomegalovirus exposure and HLA in healthy donors (dated by TCRdb to about 2017). Library creation used the immunoSEQ multiplex PCR assay. The multiplex PCR relied on a mix of 60 forward primers for TCR Vbeta segments and 13 reverse primers for TCR Jbeta segments. Sourced from immuneACCESS, this table was stored by TCRdb with only in-frame sequences that have V and J called. A share of the clones is absent; for the studies checked, an unresolved V gene accounts for under half, and the remainder has no known explanation. This sample lists 130,000 or so clones; roughly 83% were detected once. The ten largest clones take up about 1.5% of the sample. Sequencing was performed on PBMCs. The source of these receptors is a man between 40 and 49 years old in good health and CMV-seronegative.

V and J are TRBV4-1 and TRBJ1-1; D gene unclear. The CDR3 runs 15 residues. Deletions cut 1 base from V and 8 bases from J, with 17 bases between. CDR1 and CDR2 (germline): MGHRA, YSYEKL. The DNA for the CDR3 is TGCGCCAGCAGCCAAGGGACGGGCCTCGGGAGGGAAGCTTTCTTT. This sequence encodes CASSQGTGLGREAFF.

The chain uses TRBV19 and TRBJ2-1, with a weak D call TRBD1 (5 bases). The CDR3 spans 12 residues. Germline-derived CDR1 and CDR2 are LNHDA and SQIVND (reference sequence). Trimming stripped 7 bases from V and 3 bases from J, with 7 bases between. CDR3 sequence: CASTGYYNEQFF. The CDR3 DNA is TGTGCCAGTACAGGGTACTACAATGAGCAGTTCTTC.

The rearrangement uses TRBV11-2 and TRBJ1-3; D is unresolved. This CDR3 spans 15 amino acids. V was shortened by 0 bases and J by 0 bases, with 6 bases between the two germline ends. Germline V gives CDR1 SGHAT, CDR2 FQNNGV. The chain's CDR3 is CASSLEAVSGNTIYF. CDR3 in DNA: TGTGCCAGCAGCTTAGAGGCAGTCTCTGGAAACACCATATATTTT. The full variable domain, its missing parts supplied by reference TRBV11-2 and TRBJ1-3, is EAGVAQSPRYKIIEKRQSVAFWCNPISGHATLYWYQQILGQGPKLLIQFQNNGVVDDSQLPKDRFSAERLKGVDSTLKIQPAKLEDSAVYLCASSLEAVSGNTIYFGEGSWLTVV.

The V call is TRBV21-1, the J call TRBJ1-5. TRBV21-1 is given as a pseudogene. The CDR3 covers 15 residues. CDR3 sequence: CASSKHTYSNQPQHF. CDR3 nucleotide sequence: TGTGCCAGCAGCAAACATACTTATAGCAATCAGCCCCAGCATTTT.

CDR3 residues: CASSSPLAGTYNEQFF. The CDR3 nucleotides read TGTGCCAGCAGCTCCCCTCTAGCGGGGACCTACAATGAGCAGTTCTTC. The rearrangement links TRBV7-2 to TRBJ2-1; 9 nucleotides align to TRBD2. CDR1 is SGHTA, CDR2 FQGNSA, per germline. Trimming took 4 bases from V and 2 from J; bases not matched to a gene: 6. The CDR3 covers 16 residues.

V gene TRBV9 combines with J gene TRBJ1-5; D possibly corresponds to TRBD1 (5 bases). The V and J ends lost 4 bases and 11 bases respectively, with 31 bases between them. This CDR3 spans 18 amino acids. CDR1 and CDR2 from the germline V gene are SGDLS and YYNGEE. CDR3 in DNA: TGTGCCAGCAGCTTCAGTCCCCCCGGGAGGGACCCCGGATTGACCCAGCATTTT. Protein: CASSFSPPGRDPGLTQHF.

V is TRBV4-1 and J is TRBJ2-1; 12 bases fit TRBD2. Trimming cost V 4 bases and J 4 bases; bases outside gene matches: 2. Looked up from germline, CDR1 is MGHRA and CDR2 is YSYEKL. This CDR3 comprises 15 residues. CDR3 nucleotide sequence: TGCGCCAGCAGCCCACTAGCGGGAGGATACAATGAGCAGTTCTTC. It codes for CASSPLAGGYNEQFF.

With respect to this clone: At one end, the junction sequence differs from germline, possibly due to a read error. V usage is TRBV13 and J usage is TRBJ2-2; 13 nucleotides match TRBD2. CDR3 length: 16 residues. Germline V CDR1 and CDR2: PRHDT, FYEKMQ (reference sequence). The CDR3 region is CASSLGLAGDTGELFF. The DNA of the CDR3 is TGTGCCAGCAGCCTAGGACTAGCGGGGGACACCGGGGAGCTGTTTTTT.

The chain carries TRBV7-2 and TRBJ2-7, with TRBD2 matching over 11 bases. CDR1 and CDR2 from the germline V gene are SGHTA and FQGNSA. The CDR3 spans 15 residues. V was clipped by 5 bases and J by 5 bases; unmatched bases: 8. The CDR3 here is CASSVSGTSGHEQYF. The DNA of the CDR3 is TGTGCCAGCAGCGTCTCCGGGACTAGCGGACACGAGCAGTACTTC.